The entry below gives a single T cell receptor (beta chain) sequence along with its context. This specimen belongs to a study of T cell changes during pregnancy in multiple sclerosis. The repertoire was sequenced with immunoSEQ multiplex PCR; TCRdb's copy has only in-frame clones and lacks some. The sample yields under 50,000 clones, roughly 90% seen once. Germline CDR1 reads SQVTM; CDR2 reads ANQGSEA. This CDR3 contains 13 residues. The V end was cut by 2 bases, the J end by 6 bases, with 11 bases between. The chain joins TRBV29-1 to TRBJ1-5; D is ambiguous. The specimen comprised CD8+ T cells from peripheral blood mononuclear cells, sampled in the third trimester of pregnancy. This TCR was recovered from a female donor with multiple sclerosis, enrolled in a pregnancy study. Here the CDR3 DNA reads TGCAGCGTTGAAACAGCTCGGGGTCAGCCCCAGCATTTT. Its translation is CSVETARGQPQHF.